Below are 31 T cell receptor beta chains sequenced from a single sample in a study of blood T cells in healthy people across ages. Primers used in a second PCR of about 6 to 12 cycles were a sample-barcoded 5' primer and a J-beta primer mix. One entry per CDR3 protein, called by TCRdb with MiXCR from the 5' RACE reads. The table includes 800,000 to 950,000 distinct CDR3 sequences, about 29% detected once. The same sample was also studied in work on T cells of mothers and their children.

The sequencing sample was made of blood. The source of these receptors is a woman aged 40 to 49 in good health.

This clonotype was seen repeatedly, ten times or more. This CDR3 reads CASSLEAGVTEAFF. The DNA of the CDR3 is TGCGCCAGCAGCTTGGAGGCAGGGGTCACTGAAGCTTTCTTT. This chain joins TRBV5-1 and TRBJ1-1, with TRBD1 as a possible D gene (6 bases). Germline lookup yields CDR1 SGHRS and CDR2 YFSETQ. The V and J ends lost 0 bases and 4 bases respectively, with 10 bases between them. The CDR3 spans 14 residues.

Notes on this clonotype: It may be a read error: a sequence one base away is much more abundant. The rearrangement joins TRBV5-1 to TRBJ1-2; D perhaps matches TRBD1 (5 bases). The germline CDR1 and CDR2 sequences are SGHRS and YFSETQ. The CDR3 spans 15 residues. The ends were cut back, 0 bases at V and 2 bases at J, with 11 bases in the middle. CDR3 loop: CASSLEGDPNYGYTF. The CDR3 DNA reads TGCGCCAGCAGCTTGGAAGGGGATCCCAACTATGGCTACACCTTC.

This clonotype was counted between two and nine times. This chain uses TRBV28 with TRBJ1-2, with TRBD1 matching 8 bases. The length of the CDR3 is 15 residues. After removal of 6 bases from V and 5 bases from J, the junction contained 11 bases not matched to a gene. CDR1 is MDHEN and CDR2 is SYDVKM in the germline V gene. The CDR3 region has the DNA TGTGCCAGCAGAGCGACAGGGGTCATTTTATATGGCTACACCTTC. It encodes CASRATGVILYGYTF.

V and J are TRBV7-2 and TRBJ1-1; D unresolved. The V and J ends lost 4 bases and 3 bases respectively, with 9 bases between them. The CDR3 spans 13 residues. CDR1 is SGHTA and CDR2 is FQGNSA in the germline V gene. The CDR3 loop is CASSSNMDTEAFF. Written as DNA, the CDR3 is TGTGCCAGCAGCTCAAACATGGACACTGAAGCTTTCTTT.

In this sample, this clonotype turned up many times. The chain has TRBV9 and TRBJ1-2, with D uncertain. This CDR3 is built from 13 residues. Germline assignment: CDR1 SGDLS and CDR2 YYNGEE. Trimming removed 0 bases at V and 4 bases at J, with 7 bases between. The CDR3 loop reads CASSVDPAYGYTF. The CDR3 nucleotides read TGTGCCAGCAGCGTAGACCCGGCCTATGGCTACACCTTC.

This clonotype was seen only a few times. The junction shows a germline mismatch at one end, possibly a read error. The CDR3 DNA reads TGTGCTAGCAGCCCCCTAGCGGGGGGGCTATCCGGGGAGCTGTTTTTT. Encoded protein: CASSPLAGGLSGELFF. This chain connects TRBV7-7 to TRBJ2-2; 12 nucleotides line up with TRBD2. CDR1 is SSHAT, CDR2 FNYEAQ, per germline (reference sequence). The CDR3 extends over 16 amino acids.

This chain connects TRBV27 to TRBJ1-1; D is unresolved. This CDR3 spans 16 amino acids. The germline gives CDR1 MNHEY, CDR2 SMNVEV (reference sequence). V shed 6 bases and J shed 2 bases, with 19 bases lying between them. The CDR3 spells CASSPSYRAPNTEAFF. In DNA form, the CDR3 reads TGTGCCAGCAGCCCCTCTTACCGGGCCCCAAACACTGAAGCTTTCTTT.

This clonotype was seen a handful of times. The J gene is TRBJ2-4, the V gene TRBV20-1; possibly TRBD1 or TRBD2 for D (5 bases each). The CDR3 extends over 13 amino acids. With 6 bases removed from V and 6 bases from J, the gap between germline ends came to 15 bases. In germline, CDR1 is DFQATT, CDR2 SNEGSKA (reference sequence). The CDR3 protein is CSADRDRLNIQYF. CDR3 DNA sequence: TGCAGTGCGGACCGGGACCGCCTAAACATTCAGTACTTC.

This clonotype was found a few times. V gene TRBV27 combines with J gene TRBJ2-5; tentatively, D is TRBD1 (7 bases). Germline loops: CDR1 MNHEY, CDR2 SMNVEV (reference sequence). V dropped 6 bases and J dropped 4 bases, with 18 bases sitting between them. The CDR3 covers 15 residues. This CDR3 is CASSPPGGWTETQYF. The CDR3, as DNA: TGTGCCAGCAGCCCCCCAGGGGGGTGGACAGAGACCCAGTACTTC.

The chain uses TRBV12-3 or TRBV12-4 and TRBJ1-2; D not certain. The CDR3 loop spans 10 amino acids. V shed 8 bases and J shed 6 bases, with 7 bases lying between them. The CDR3 here is CASGQNGYTF. The DNA of the CDR3 is TGTGCCAGCGGCCAGAATGGCTACACCTTC.

There are a few counts of this clonotype. The chain recombines TRBV28 with TRBJ2-5; a possible D gene is TRBD2 (6 bases). The V gene lost 3 bases and the J gene lost 5 bases, with 22 bases spanning the gap. Germline CDR1 reads MDHEN; CDR2 reads SYDVKM. The CDR3 length is 17 residues. The DNA for the CDR3 is TGTGCCAGCAGTTTCCCGCGGGGCGGGACCCCTTGGGAGACCCAGTACTTC. Its protein product is CASSFPRGGTPWETQYF.

The chain carries TRBV7-2 and TRBJ2-1, with TRBD2 identical over 8 bases. The trim removed 1 base at V and 1 base at J, leaving 9 bases unmatched. Germline loops: CDR1 SGHTA, CDR2 FQGNSA. This CDR3 has 18 residues. In DNA, the CDR3 is TGTGCCAGCAGCTTAGTTTCGGGGGGGGCTCGGTCCTACAATGAGCAGTTCTTC. Its protein product is CASSLVSGGARSYNEQFF.

The chain couples TRBV20-1 to TRBJ2-1; 12 bases are a match to TRBD2. Germline loops: CDR1 DFQATT, CDR2 SNEGSKA (reference sequence). Trimming cost V 4 bases and J 0 bases; bases outside gene matches: 7. This CDR3 has 17 amino acids. CDR3 in amino acids: CSANRPLAGGSYNEQFF. CDR3 sequence (DNA): TGCAGTGCTAATAGGCCACTAGCGGGGGGCTCCTACAATGAGCAGTTCTTC.

This clonotype was observed at least ten times. The chain couples TRBV12-3 or TRBV12-4 to TRBJ2-7, with D possibly matching TRBD2 (6 bases). The ends were cut back, 6 bases at V and 1 base at J, with 13 bases in the middle. The CDR3 totals 14 residues. The CDR3 loop reads CASRTGTASYEQYF. The CDR3 region has the DNA TGTGCCAGCAGAACCGGGACTGCTTCCTACGAGCAGTACTTC.

V gene TRBV7-2 combines with J gene TRBJ2-5; D assignment may be TRBD1 or TRBD2 (5 bases each). V was shortened by 1 base and J by 1 base, with 13 bases between the two germline ends. The CDR3 sequence is 16 residues long. Germline CDR1 is SGHTA and CDR2 is FQGNSA. CDR3 coding DNA: TGTGCCAGCAGCTTAGGCCCCGGGGCGGGCCAAGAGACCCAGTACTTC. Amino acids: CASSLGPGAGQETQYF.

The V and J genes are TRBV2 and TRBJ1-5, with unresolved D. This CDR3 contains 15 residues. With 1 base removed from V and 4 bases from J, the gap between germline ends came to 11 bases. In germline, CDR1 is SNHLY, CDR2 FYNNEI. The CDR3 region is CASSEEVHANQPQHF. The CDR3 bases are TGTGCCAGCAGTGAAGAAGTCCACGCAAATCAGCCCCAGCATTTT.

This clonotype was counted only a few times. The chain is built from TRBV7-2 and TRBJ2-5; possibly TRBD1 for D (6 bases). Between the trimmed V and J ends, which lost 4 bases and 5 bases, there was a span of 17 bases. Per the germline V gene, CDR1 is SGHTA and CDR2 is FQGNSA. The CDR3 consists of 15 residues. The CDR3 DNA reads TGTGCCAGCAGCTCGCCGGCAGGGGCCGGGGAGACCCAGTACTTC. It specifies CASSSPAGAGETQYF.

This clonotype was seen repeatedly, ten times or more. The chain recombines TRBV6-2 or TRBV6-3 with TRBJ1-5, with 7 nucleotides matching TRBD1. The CDR3 extends over 13 amino acids. Trimming removed 10 bases from V and 4 bases from J; junction bases left unmatched: 7. CDR1 is MNHEY, CDR2 SVGEGT, per germline. The CDR3 nucleotides are TGTGCCATTCGACAGGGATCGAATCAGCCCCAGCATTTT. Its protein is CAIRQGSNQPQHF.

This CDR3 is CASSQAGSQRNTEAFF. Here the CDR3 DNA reads TGCGCCAGCAGCCAAGCTGGAAGTCAGAGGAACACTGAAGCTTTCTTT. The chain recombines TRBV4-1 with TRBJ1-1, with D unclear. The V end lost 1 base, the J end lost 1 base, and 13 bases lay between the germline ends. Germline assignment: CDR1 MGHRA and CDR2 YSYEKL. The CDR3 spans 16 residues.

This chain uses TRBV27 with TRBJ1-2; D not certain. In germline, CDR1 is MNHEY, CDR2 SMNVEV (reference sequence). There are 14 residues in the CDR3. The germline V and J ends were trimmed by 0 bases and 6 bases, with 11 bases remaining between them. For the CDR3, the DNA is TGTGCCAGCAGTTTATCCCGACTCAACCATGGCTACACCTTC. Translated, it gives CASSLSRLNHGYTF.

This clonotype came up a few times. This chain connects TRBV9 to TRBJ2-3; a possible D gene is TRBD2 (6 bases). CDR3 size: 15 residues. The germline gives CDR1 SGDLS, CDR2 YYNGEE. V lost 0 bases and J lost 1, with 9 bases in between. CDR3 sequence reads: CASSVGGGGTDTQYF. CDR3 bases: TGTGCCAGCAGCGTAGGGGGCGGGGGCACAGATACGCAGTATTTT.

This clonotype was observed many times. The chain links TRBV6-2 or TRBV6-3 to TRBJ1-1; maybe TRBD1 (6 bases). In germline, CDR1 is MNHEY, CDR2 SVGEGT. Trimming removed 5 bases from V and 3 bases from J, with 10 bases in between. This CDR3 contains 13 residues. The CDR3 bases are TGTGCCAGCAGTCTCCAGGGGCACACTGAAGCTTTCTTT. Its protein is CASSLQGHTEAFF.

In this sample, this clonotype turned up once. A much larger clone lies a single base off, so this may be a read error. In DNA, the CDR3 is TGCAGCGTGATGGCGGGAAACAGTTACGAGCAGTACTTC. Translating gives CSVMAGNSYEQYF. This sequence joins TRBV29-1 and TRBJ2-7; maybe TRBD2 (6 bases). Looked up from germline, CDR1 is SQVTM and CDR2 is ANQGSEA. V shed 6 bases and J shed 4 bases, with 16 bases lying between them. CDR3 length equals 13 residues.

This clonotype was detected a few times. The chain carries TRBV6-1 and TRBJ1-5; 11 nucleotides line up with TRBD1. The length of the CDR3 is 17 residues. V lost 6 bases and J lost 3; bases outside the gene matches: 10. Germline V gene lookup returns CDR1 MNHNS and CDR2 SASEGT. Here the CDR3 reads CASRGQGGESPNQPQHF. CDR3 nucleotides: TGTGCCAGCAGGGGACAGGGGGGAGAATCCCCCAATCAGCCCCAGCATTTT.

This clonotype was counted between two and nine times. The chain has TRBV5-5 and TRBJ1-1; maybe TRBD1 (6 bases). CDR3 length equals 13 residues. V was clipped by 3 bases and J by 9 bases, with 15 bases between them. The V gene's germline CDR1 is SGHKS and CDR2 YYEKEE (reference sequence). This CDR3 is CASSSWTVMKAFF. CDR3 DNA sequence: TGTGCCAGCAGCTCCTGGACAGTGATGAAAGCTTTCTTT.

This rearrangement joins TRBV9 to TRBJ1-6, with D unresolved. This CDR3 contains 15 residues. Germline-derived CDR1 and CDR2 are SGDLS and YYNGEE. The ends were cut back, 0 bases at V and 9 bases at J, with 13 bases in the middle. The CDR3 loop reads CASSVAGAGGSPLHF. The CDR3 DNA is TGTGCCAGCAGCGTAGCAGGAGCAGGCGGTTCACCCCTCCACTTT.

This clonotype was found many times. V gene TRBV20-1 combines with J gene TRBJ2-5; 7 bases map to TRBD1. Per germline, CDR1 DFQATT and CDR2 SNEGSKA (reference sequence). V trimming: 4 bases; J trimming: 5 bases; junction bases outside the gene matches: 13. This CDR3 comprises 15 residues. In DNA, the CDR3 is TGCAGTGCTATTACAACAGGGGTAGTTAGGGAGACCCAGTACTTC. The encoded protein is CSAITTGVVRETQYF.

The chain uses TRBV28 and TRBJ2-5; D assignment may be TRBD1 or TRBD2 (5 bases each). Germline loops: CDR1 MDHEN, CDR2 SYDVKM. The CDR3 covers 14 residues. V was trimmed by 2 bases and J by 5 bases, leaving 12 bases between them. This chain's CDR3 is CASSLVRDGETQYF. CDR3 DNA: TGTGCCAGCAGTTTAGTACGGGACGGCGAGACCCAGTACTTC. Looking up the rest from reference TRBV28 and TRBJ2-5 gives the full variable domain: DVKVTQSSRYLVKRTGEKVFLECVQDMDHENMFWYRQDPGLGLRLIYFSYDVKMKEKGDIPEGYSVSREKKERFSLILESASTNQTSMYLCASSLVRDGETQYFGPGTRLLVL.

The chain uses TRBV7-2 and TRBJ2-1, with D possibly being TRBD1 (6 bases). Germline-derived CDR1 and CDR2 are SGHTA and FQGNSA. The CDR3 runs to 16 residues. V lost 2 bases and J lost 5, with 16 bases in between. The CDR3 sequence is CASSLTGPPTNNEQFF. CDR3 nucleotides: TGTGCCAGCAGCTTAACAGGGCCTCCTACTAACAATGAGCAGTTCTTC.

Note on this clonotype: This may come from a read error, since a much larger clone is one base off. The V call is TRBV12-3 or TRBV12-4, the J call TRBJ2-5; 10 bases are a match to TRBD1. With 4 bases clipped from V and 11 bases from J, the junction kept 16 bases outside the gene matches. The CDR3 has 16 amino acids. The CDR3 loop reads CASSSTGTGAYNEQYF. DNA for the CDR3: TGTGCCAGCAGTTCGACCGGGACAGGGGCCTACAATGAGCAGTACTTC.

This clonotype has only a few counts. The gene calls are TRBV10-3 and TRBJ2-3; 7 bases match TRBD1. The CDR3 extends over 14 amino acids. The germline V gene encodes CDR1 ENHRY and CDR2 SYGVKD. J lost 0 bases, V lost 10 bases, and 7 bases had no gene match. The CDR3 spells CANSGTESTDTQYF. The CDR3 region has the DNA TGTGCCAATTCCGGGACAGAGAGCACAGATACGCAGTATTTT.